Listed below are T cell receptor beta chains from one sample, sequenced in a study of regulatory T cells in long-lasting Graves disease. TCRdb called the multiplex PCR reads again in MiXCR, with one record for every CDR3 protein. Altogether some 220,000 distinct CDR3 sequences are present, about 19% being singletons, with the ten largest covering over 9.5%. The data were also submitted as part of a second study, on T cells in Graves' hyperthyroidism and ophthalmopathy.

Sample: peripheral blood mononuclear cells (PBMCs), taken at new diagnosis, from a patient treated with antithyroid drugs. These receptors originate from a woman aged 25-40 years with Graves disease. The CDR3 runs from the conserved cysteine through the conserved F or W. A D gene is named only where the DNA matches it firmly. The size field is filled for only some rows; it gives once, few, many or a size class.

V gene: TRBV10-2
CDR3 length: 15
D gene: NA
clone size: few
J gene: TRBJ2-7
CDR3 DNA: TGCGCCAGCAGTGTGTACAGGGAGGACCCATACGAGCAGTACTTC
CDR3 protein: CASSVYREDPYEQYF

V gene: TRBV7-3
CDR3 length: 14
D gene: NA
clone size: many
J gene: TRBJ2-5
CDR3 DNA: TGTGCCAGCAGCTTAACGGCCGGGAAAGAGACCCAGTACTTC
CDR3 protein: CASSLTAGKETQYF

V gene: TRBV2
CDR3 length: 14
D gene: NA
clone size: many
J gene: TRBJ2-1
CDR3 DNA: TGTGCCAGCAATACAGAGATATCCTACAATGAGCAGTTCTTC
CDR3 protein: CASNTEISYNEQFF

V gene: TRBV13
CDR3 length: 15
D gene: NA
clone size: few
J gene: TRBJ2-1
CDR3 DNA: TGTGCCAGCCAATGGGGCCTGGGCTCCTACAATGAGCAGTTCTTC
CDR3 protein: CASQWGLGSYNEQFF

V gene: TRBV3-1
CDR3 length: 14
D gene: NA
clone size: NA
J gene: TRBJ1-5
CDR3 DNA: TGTGCCAGCAGCCCTTCAAATAGGAATCAGCCCCAGCATTTT
CDR3 protein: CASSPSNRNQPQHF

V gene: TRBV6-1
CDR3 length: 15
D gene: TRBD1
clone size: many
J gene: TRBJ1-5
CDR3 DNA: TGTGCCAGCAGAGTCGACAGGGCTAGCGATCAGCCCCAGCATTTT
CDR3 protein: CASRVDRASDQPQHF

V gene: TRBV29-1
CDR3 length: 11
D gene: NA
clone size: NA
J gene: TRBJ2-7
CDR3 DNA: TGCAGCGTTACACACTCCTACGAGCAGTACTTC
CDR3 protein: CSVTHSYEQYF

V gene: TRBV12-3/TRBV12-4
CDR3 length: 15
D gene: TRBD2
clone size: NA
J gene: TRBJ2-1
CDR3 DNA: TGTGCCAGCAGTGCCCCAGCGGGAGGGGGGAATGAGCAGTTCTTC
CDR3 protein: CASSAPAGGGNEQFF

V gene: TRBV28
CDR3 length: 14
D gene: NA
clone size: NA
J gene: TRBJ2-7
CDR3 DNA: NA
CDR3 protein: CASSSSGQGNEQYF

V gene: TRBV10-2
CDR3 length: 15
D gene: NA
clone size: few
J gene: TRBJ1-2
CDR3 DNA: TGCGCCAGCAGTGATGGGGGGGGGCCTAACTATGGCTACACCTTC
CDR3 protein: CASSDGGGPNYGYTF

V gene: TRBV5-1
CDR3 length: 14
D gene: NA
clone size: many
J gene: TRBJ1-6
CDR3 DNA: TGCGCCAGCAGCTCGGGGCACGATAATTCACCCCTCCACTTT
CDR3 protein: CASSSGHDNSPLHF

V gene: TRBV30
CDR3 length: 15
D gene: NA
clone size: few
J gene: TRBJ1-5
CDR3 DNA: TGTGCCTGGAGTGATAAAGGAGGGGCGTTTCAGCCCCAGCATTTT
CDR3 protein: CAWSDKGGAFQPQHF

V gene: TRBV20-1
CDR3 length: 13
D gene: NA
clone size: NA
J gene: TRBJ2-3
CDR3 DNA: TGCAGTGCTTCCCGGGACAGCACAGATACGCAGTATTTT
CDR3 protein: CSASRDSTDTQYF

V gene: TRBV7-2
CDR3 length: 13
D gene: NA
clone size: many
J gene: TRBJ2-1
CDR3 DNA: TGTGCCAGCAGCTTGCCAGAGCTCAATGAGCAGTTCTTC
CDR3 protein: CASSLPELNEQFF

V gene: TRBV19
CDR3 length: 16
D gene: NA
clone size: NA
J gene: TRBJ1-1
CDR3 DNA: TGTGCCAGTAGTTCGCTTCAGGGGCAGGGGAACACTGAAGCTTTCTTT
CDR3 protein: CASSSLQGQGNTEAFF

V gene: TRBV28
CDR3 length: 14
D gene: NA
clone size: many
J gene: TRBJ2-2
CDR3 DNA: TGTGCCAGCGGTCCGGGAAAGGTTACCGGGGAGCTGTTTTTT
CDR3 protein: CASGPGKVTGELFF

V gene: TRBV6-1
CDR3 length: 14
D gene: NA
clone size: few
J gene: TRBJ2-2
CDR3 DNA: TGTGCCAGCAGCGACTGGGGGGCGACCGGGGAGCTGTTTTTT
CDR3 protein: CASSDWGATGELFF

V gene: TRBV20-1
CDR3 length: 15
D gene: TRBD2
clone size: NA
J gene: TRBJ2-1
CDR3 DNA: TGCAGTGCTTGTCCCTCGAGCGGGAAGTACAATGAGCAGTTCTTC
CDR3 protein: CSACPSSGKYNEQFF

V gene: TRBV5-1
CDR3 length: 14
D gene: NA
clone size: NA
J gene: TRBJ2-7
CDR3 DNA: TGCGCCAGCAGCCCAAGAACAGGGGGGGACGAGCAGTACTTC
CDR3 protein: CASSPRTGGDEQYF

V gene: TRBV30
CDR3 length: 15
D gene: TRBD1
clone size: many
J gene: TRBJ1-2
CDR3 DNA: TGTGCCTGGAGACTCAAGGGGGCAGCTAACTATGGCTACACCTTC
CDR3 protein: CAWRLKGAANYGYTF

V gene: TRBV20-1
CDR3 length: 15
D gene: TRBD2
clone size: many
J gene: TRBJ2-5
CDR3 DNA: TGCAGTGCTAGGGCCCCGACTAGCGGGGCAATGGCCCAGTACTTC
CDR3 protein: CSARAPTSGAMAQYF

V gene: TRBV2
CDR3 length: 15
D gene: NA
clone size: many
J gene: TRBJ2-7
CDR3 DNA: TGTGCCAGCAGTGATGAAGGAGGGTCAACCTACGAGCAGTACTTC
CDR3 protein: CASSDEGGSTYEQYF

V gene: TRBV28
CDR3 length: 14
D gene: NA
clone size: many
J gene: TRBJ1-1
CDR3 DNA: TGTGCCAGCAAGGGGGGGCTTAGAGGCACTGAAGCTTTCTTT
CDR3 protein: CASKGGLRGTEAFF

V gene: TRBV18
CDR3 length: 17
D gene: TRBD2
clone size: NA
J gene: TRBJ2-1
CDR3 DNA: TGTGCCAGCTCAGAGGCGGCTGGCGGGGGGCCCTACAATGAGCAGTTCTTC
CDR3 protein: CASSEAAGGGPYNEQFF

V gene: TRBV5-1
CDR3 length: 15
D gene: NA
clone size: many
J gene: TRBJ1-4
CDR3 DNA: TGCGCCAGCAGCTTCTCAGGAGCAACTAATGAAAAACTGTTTTTT
CDR3 protein: CASSFSGATNEKLFF

V gene: TRBV27
CDR3 length: 16
D gene: NA
clone size: many
J gene: TRBJ2-1
CDR3 DNA: TGTGCCAGCAGTCCTCAGGGTTCCGGACGCTACAATGAGCAGTTCTTC
CDR3 protein: CASSPQGSGRYNEQFF

V gene: TRBV28
CDR3 length: 13
D gene: NA
clone size: NA
J gene: TRBJ2-5
CDR3 DNA: TGTGCCAGTTGGGGAGGAGGGGCAGAGACCCAGTACTTC
CDR3 protein: CASWGGGAETQYF

V gene: TRBV30
CDR3 length: 14
D gene: NA
clone size: NA
J gene: TRBJ2-1
CDR3 DNA: TGTGCCTGGAGTGTACGTGGGAGCCACAATGAGCAGTTCTTC
CDR3 protein: CAWSVRGSHNEQFF

V gene: TRBV6-1
CDR3 length: 16
D gene: TRBD2
clone size: NA
J gene: TRBJ2-3
CDR3 DNA: TGTGCCAGCAGTCCGAGACTAGCGTTCCCCACAGGTACGCAGTATTTT
CDR3 protein: CASSPRLAFPTGTQYF

V gene: TRBV6-1
CDR3 length: 15
D gene: NA
clone size: many
J gene: TRBJ2-1
CDR3 DNA: TGTGCCAGCAGTGAAGCCCTGGACGGCCACAATGAGCAGTTCTTC
CDR3 protein: CASSEALDGHNEQFF

V gene: TRBV28
CDR3 length: 12
D gene: NA
clone size: NA
J gene: TRBJ2-2
CDR3 DNA: TGTGCCAGCGGGGTAAACACCGGGGAGCTGTTTTTT
CDR3 protein: CASGVNTGELFF

V gene: TRBV2
CDR3 length: 15
D gene: TRBD1
clone size: medium-sized
J gene: TRBJ2-2
CDR3 DNA: TGTGCCAGCAGCCCAGGGGGCGCGGTCACCGGGGAGCTGTTTTTT
CDR3 protein: CASSPGGAVTGELFF

V gene: TRBV12-3/TRBV12-4
CDR3 length: 13
D gene: NA
clone size: NA
J gene: TRBJ2-3
CDR3 DNA: TGTGCCAGCAGTTTCAGGGAGCCAGATACGCAGTATTTT
CDR3 protein: CASSFREPDTQYF

V gene: TRBV4-2
CDR3 length: 16
D gene: NA
clone size: NA
J gene: TRBJ2-2
CDR3 DNA: TGTGCCAGCAGCCAAGGGGGGGGGCCGCGCACCGGGGAGCTGTTTTTT
CDR3 protein: CASSQGGGPRTGELFF

V gene: TRBV18
CDR3 length: 14
D gene: TRBD1
clone size: NA
J gene: TRBJ1-2
CDR3 DNA: TGTGCCAGCTCACCCGGACAGGGGGTAAATGGCTACACCTTC
CDR3 protein: CASSPGQGVNGYTF

V gene: TRBV28
CDR3 length: 17
D gene: TRBD2
clone size: NA
J gene: TRBJ2-7
CDR3 DNA: TGTGCCAGCAGTTGGCAGGGAGCGGGGGTTAGCTCCTACGAGCAGTACTTC
CDR3 protein: CASSWQGAGVSSYEQYF

V gene: TRBV12-3/TRBV12-4
CDR3 length: 16
D gene: TRBD2
clone size: many
J gene: TRBJ2-6
CDR3 DNA: TGTGCCAGCAGTTACGGGGGGGGGCCTGGGGCCAACGTCCTGACTTTC
CDR3 protein: CASSYGGGPGANVLTF

V gene: TRBV2
CDR3 length: 12
D gene: NA
clone size: many
J gene: TRBJ1-2
CDR3 DNA: TGTGCCAAAAGGGGGGGGAACTATGGCTACACCTTC
CDR3 protein: CAKRGGNYGYTF

V gene: TRBV19
CDR3 length: 14
D gene: NA
clone size: many
J gene: TRBJ1-2
CDR3 DNA: TGTGCCAGTCGCATCCGGGGGAATGGGGATGGCTACACCTTC
CDR3 protein: CASRIRGNGDGYTF

V gene: TRBV11-2
CDR3 length: 16
D gene: NA
clone size: few
J gene: TRBJ2-7
CDR3 DNA: TGTGCCAGCAGCTCGATCGGACATAAAAGGACTTACGAGCAGTACTTC
CDR3 protein: CASSSIGHKRTYEQYF

V gene: TRBV11-2
CDR3 length: 13
D gene: NA
clone size: many
J gene: TRBJ1-5
CDR3 DNA: TGTGCCAGCAGCTTAGTCCAGGGACGGCCCCAGCATTTT
CDR3 protein: CASSLVQGRPQHF

V gene: TRBV5-1
CDR3 length: 15
D gene: NA
clone size: many
J gene: TRBJ1-1
CDR3 DNA: TGTGCCAGCAGCTACCACCTGCAGGGCTTGGCTGAAGCTTTCTTT
CDR3 protein: CASSYHLQGLAEAFF

V gene: TRBV10-3
CDR3 length: 15
D gene: TRBD1
clone size: many
J gene: TRBJ2-7
CDR3 DNA: TGTGCCATCAGTGGGGGACAGGGGTCGACCTACGAGCAGTACTTC
CDR3 protein: CAISGGQGSTYEQYF

V gene: TRBV9
CDR3 length: 17
D gene: NA
clone size: NA
J gene: TRBJ2-6
CDR3 DNA: TGTGCCAGCAGCGTAGAACGGGGATACTCTGGGGCCAACGTCCTGACTTTC
CDR3 protein: CASSVERGYSGANVLTF

V gene: TRBV7-8
CDR3 length: 19
D gene: TRBD1
clone size: many
J gene: TRBJ2-5
CDR3 DNA: TGTGCCAGCAGCTTATCTAGCCTGTTCCGGGACAGCCTTAGGGAGACCCAGTACTTC
CDR3 protein: CASSLSSLFRDSLRETQYF

V gene: TRBV19
CDR3 length: 17
D gene: NA
clone size: many
J gene: TRBJ1-5
CDR3 DNA: TGTGCCAGTAGTAACCCGCGAGGGGGGGCGAGCAATCAGCCCCAGCATTTT
CDR3 protein: CASSNPRGGASNQPQHF

V gene: TRBV5-6
CDR3 length: 14
D gene: NA
clone size: many
J gene: TRBJ1-1
CDR3 DNA: TGTGCCAGCAGCTTTTGGTTCAGGCCCACTGAAGCTTTCTTT
CDR3 protein: CASSFWFRPTEAFF

V gene: TRBV30
CDR3 length: 15
D gene: NA
clone size: many
J gene: TRBJ1-4
CDR3 DNA: TGTGCCTGGAGTGTACGGGCCACAATTAATGAAAAACTGTTTTTT
CDR3 protein: CAWSVRATINEKLFF

V gene: TRBV6-2/TRBV6-3
CDR3 length: 12
D gene: NA
clone size: many
J gene: TRBJ1-2
CDR3 DNA: TGTGCCAGCAGTTACGGAGGCTATGGCTACACCTTC
CDR3 protein: CASSYGGYGYTF

V gene: TRBV28
CDR3 length: 14
D gene: NA
clone size: NA
J gene: TRBJ2-3
CDR3 DNA: TGTGCCAGCAGTTTAACCGGGACCCAAAGCCCGCAGTATTTT
CDR3 protein: CASSLTGTQSPQYF

V gene: TRBV3-1
CDR3 length: 20
D gene: TRBD1
clone size: many
J gene: TRBJ2-1
CDR3 DNA: TGTGCCAGCAGCCAAGAGTGGGTGGACAGGGGGGAAGGCGTTTACAATGAGCAGTTCTTC
CDR3 protein: CASSQEWVDRGEGVYNEQFF

V gene: TRBV6-1
CDR3 length: 17
D gene: TRBD1
clone size: many
J gene: TRBJ2-2
CDR3 DNA: TGTGCCAGCAGGCGAACAGGGGCCTTCCTCAACACCGGGGAGCTGTTTTTT
CDR3 protein: CASRRTGAFLNTGELFF

V gene: TRBV3-1
CDR3 length: 14
D gene: TRBD1
clone size: many
J gene: TRBJ1-1
CDR3 DNA: TGTGCCAGCAGCCGGACAGGGGGTCGCACTGAAGCTTTCTTT
CDR3 protein: CASSRTGGRTEAFF

V gene: TRBV20-1
CDR3 length: 14
D gene: NA
clone size: many
J gene: TRBJ2-1
CDR3 DNA: TGCAGTGCGCCCGAGGGGGGGCCCTACAATGAGCAGTTCTTC
CDR3 protein: CSAPEGGPYNEQFF

V gene: TRBV27
CDR3 length: 14
D gene: NA
clone size: few
J gene: TRBJ2-7
CDR3 DNA: TGTGCCAGCAGTTTTCTTGCAGGAGCCTACGAGCAGTACTTC
CDR3 protein: CASSFLAGAYEQYF

V gene: TRBV6-1
CDR3 length: 15
D gene: NA
clone size: many
J gene: TRBJ2-1
CDR3 DNA: TGTGCCAGCAGTGAAGCTACCAAGACTAGAGATGAGCAGTTCTTC
CDR3 protein: CASSEATKTRDEQFF

V gene: TRBV12-3/TRBV12-4
CDR3 length: 14
D gene: TRBD1
clone size: NA
J gene: TRBJ1-2
CDR3 DNA: TGTGCCAGCAGCACCACAGGGGGATCGGCTGGCTACACCTTC
CDR3 protein: CASSTTGGSAGYTF

V gene: TRBV3-1
CDR3 length: 16
D gene: NA
clone size: few
J gene: TRBJ1-3
CDR3 DNA: TGTGCCAGCAGCCAATTAGGCGTCGGCTCTGGAAACACCATATATTTT
CDR3 protein: CASSQLGVGSGNTIYF

V gene: TRBV10-3
CDR3 length: 14
D gene: TRBD1
clone size: many
J gene: TRBJ1-5
CDR3 DNA: TGTGCCATCAGAGCCGGGACAGACAATCAGCCCCAGCATTTT
CDR3 protein: CAIRAGTDNQPQHF